This T cell receptor beta chain was recovered during a study of naive and memory T cell subsets. The library had UMIs added by 3' ligation of an oligonucleotide to TCR cDNA. Amplification of ligated cDNA took four PCR rounds with SP2 and nested alpha and beta constant primers. In TCRdb, the 5' RACE reads were re-called with MiXCR into one record per CDR3 protein. The data hold roughly 60,000 distinct CDR3 sequences, with roughly 7% observed a single time. This CDR3 is 15 amino acids long. After removal of 8 bases from V and 1 base from J, the junction contained 7 bases not matched to a gene. Germline V gene sequence: CDR1 LNHNV, CDR2 YYDKDF (reference sequence). Study outcomes and limitations: This RNA-based method may be sensitive to activation-related transcript changes.

Concerning this clonotype itself: Its target is not known.

This chain connects TRBV15 to TRBJ2-1; TRBD2 matches 8 bases. This receptor was identified in a male donor in good health. The CDR3 loop reads CATLLAGASYNEQFF. CDR3 nucleotides: TGTGCCACCCTCCTAGCGGGCGCTTCCTACAATGAGCAGTTCTTC.